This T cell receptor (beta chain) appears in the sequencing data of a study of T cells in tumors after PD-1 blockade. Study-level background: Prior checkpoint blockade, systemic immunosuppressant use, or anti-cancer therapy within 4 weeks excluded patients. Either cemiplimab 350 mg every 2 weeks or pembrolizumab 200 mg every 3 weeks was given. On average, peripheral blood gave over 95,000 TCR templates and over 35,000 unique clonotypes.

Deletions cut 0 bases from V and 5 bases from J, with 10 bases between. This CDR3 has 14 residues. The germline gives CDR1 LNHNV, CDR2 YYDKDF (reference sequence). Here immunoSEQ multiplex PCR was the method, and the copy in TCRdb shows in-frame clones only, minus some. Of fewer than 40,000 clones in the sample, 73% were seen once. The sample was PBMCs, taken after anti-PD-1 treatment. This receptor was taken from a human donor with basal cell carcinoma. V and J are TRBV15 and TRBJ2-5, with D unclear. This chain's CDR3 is CATSREGYGETQYF. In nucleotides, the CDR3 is TGTGCCACCAGCAGAGAGGGTTATGGGGAGACCCAGTACTTC.